This T cell receptor beta chain was found in a study of T cells after yellow fever vaccination. Study in general: SMART-Seq v4 Ultra Low Input served to prepare low-cell-number fractions.

TCRdb re-derived calls from the 5' RACE reads in MiXCR, one entry per CDR3 protein. The data show roughly 330,000 distinct CDR3 sequences, 3% to 4.5% seen once. The material sequenced was PBMCs, taken 5 days after the yellow fever booster vaccination. This TCR was sampled from a man between 18 and 35 years old who received the YFV17D yellow fever vaccine.

This CDR3 is CASSSYKRDRGPWETQYF. In nucleotides, the CDR3 is TGTGCCAGCAGCTCCTACAAACGGGACAGGGGACCTTGGGAGACCCAGTACTTC. This chain connects TRBV6-1 to TRBJ2-5, with 10 bases identical to TRBD1. The CDR3 contains 18 residues. CDR1 and CDR2 from the germline V gene are MNHNS and SASEGT. The J segment lost 5 bases and the V segment lost 6 bases, leaving 18 bases of the junction unmatched.